The present T cell receptor beta chain was sequenced within a study of blood T cell repertoires in COVID-19. Study context: Researchers got acute and convalescent COVID-19 samples from the United States, Italy and Spain.

Source study methods: By means of reference gene primer amplification, nucleated cell counts were estimated. Sequencing was performed with immunoSEQ multiplex PCR; in TCRdb, only in-frame clones are kept and a portion is missing. V and J calls and clone size come straight from that table; D and trimming were deduced from the DNA. This sample has about 130,000 clones, with more than 75% found just once. The CDR3 runs to 16 residues. The V end was cut by 0 bases, the J end by 4 bases, with 13 bases between. The germline V gene has CDR1 LNHNV and CDR2 YYDKDF (reference sequence). This receptor was identified in a woman between 65 and 79 years old with COVID-19, enrolled during active disease. The rearrangement links TRBV15 to TRBJ2-1; possibly TRBD2 for D (6 bases). The material sequenced was peripheral blood. CDR3 region: CATSRDPGGGYNEQFF. The CDR3 nucleotides are TGTGCCACCAGCAGAGATCCTGGCGGAGGGTACAATGAGCAGTTCTTC.